Sequencing of this T cell receptor beta chain was carried out in a study of preoperative IRX-2 immunotherapy in early breast cancer. Trimming removed 6 bases at V and 3 bases at J, with 11 bases between. CDR1 is SNHLY and CDR2 is FYNNEI in the germline V gene. CDR3 length: 13 residues. The treatment here: preoperative locoregional IRX-2 cytokine immunotherapy. Patients received preoperative, locoregional IRX-2 cytokine immunotherapy in a phase Ib study. TCRdb keeps only in-frame clones here, not all; method: immunoSEQ multiplex PCR. The sample includes some 25,000 clones, 85% to 90% of them seen just once.

The origin of this receptor is a human donor with breast cancer. This sequence joins TRBV2 and TRBJ1-1; D might be TRBD1 (5 bases). Material: tumor tissue, obtained after IRX-2 immunotherapy. The CDR3 DNA reads as TGTGCCAGCAGCTCTCTCAGGGACACTGAAGCTTTCTTT. Its translation is CASSSLRDTEAFF.